This TCR beta chain is drawn from a study of CD8 T cells in Susac syndrome. The CDR3 contains 15 residues. V was pared by 4 bases and J by 4 bases, with 7 bases of the junction left unmatched. Roughly 0.45 to 1 ug RNA was reverse transcribed with random hexamers. An immunoSEQ multiplex PCR generated amplified TCR beta CDR3 products spanning 54 Vbeta and 13 Jbeta. TCRdb recomputed calls from the immunoSEQ multiplex PCR reads with MiXCR, one row per CDR3 protein. The repertoire holds over 200,000 distinct CDR3 sequences, about 95% seen once, with approximately 0.08% in the top ten. CD8+ and CD4+ T cells circulating in blood were sequenced for TCR beta. Treatment-naive patients with stable or active relapsing-remitting disease served as multiple sclerosis controls. TEMRA cells were enriched by FACS, and CD4+ and CD8+ T cells were negatively isolated.

The material sequenced was CD4+ T cells from PBMCs. The source of this sequence is a human donor with multiple sclerosis. The V and J genes are TRBV12-3 or TRBV12-4 and TRBJ2-3, with 8 bases identical to TRBD2. The CDR3 is CASSSGGARADTQYF. In DNA form, the CDR3 reads TGTGCCAGCAGTTCCGGGGGGGCCCGCGCAGATACGCAGTATTTT.